The clone carrying this T cell receptor beta chain was picked up many times. The time point: pre-sensitization, week 0. Treatment here: therapeutic diphenylcyclopropenone sensitization with weekly scalp DPC. Alopecia patients, 18 to 70 years old and DPC-suitable, served as donors. The library attached unique molecular identifiers to individual cDNA molecules. TCRdb independently ran MiXCR on the RACE reads; one entry per CDR3 protein. In the table there are around 330,000 distinct CDR3 sequences, 4.5% to 7% of which are singletons. This record belongs to a study of human T cells and chemical hapten exposure. The CDR3 sequence is 14 residues long. V lost 2 bases to trimming and J lost 6 bases, with 14 bases between them. Germline V gene sequence: CDR1 SGHRS, CDR2 YFSETQ.

The V gene is TRBV5-1, the J gene TRBJ1-2; D not certain. This receptor was obtained from a woman between 18 and 30 years old with alopecia areata. Some clones in this sample may be carry-over from other donors' samples. Sequenced material: whole blood, taken in connection with sensitization to the hapten diphenylcyclopropenone (DPC). CDR3 nucleotides: TGCGCCAGCAGCTTCCGTCTCCCCGGAGATGGCTACACCTTC. This encodes CASSFRLPGDGYTF.